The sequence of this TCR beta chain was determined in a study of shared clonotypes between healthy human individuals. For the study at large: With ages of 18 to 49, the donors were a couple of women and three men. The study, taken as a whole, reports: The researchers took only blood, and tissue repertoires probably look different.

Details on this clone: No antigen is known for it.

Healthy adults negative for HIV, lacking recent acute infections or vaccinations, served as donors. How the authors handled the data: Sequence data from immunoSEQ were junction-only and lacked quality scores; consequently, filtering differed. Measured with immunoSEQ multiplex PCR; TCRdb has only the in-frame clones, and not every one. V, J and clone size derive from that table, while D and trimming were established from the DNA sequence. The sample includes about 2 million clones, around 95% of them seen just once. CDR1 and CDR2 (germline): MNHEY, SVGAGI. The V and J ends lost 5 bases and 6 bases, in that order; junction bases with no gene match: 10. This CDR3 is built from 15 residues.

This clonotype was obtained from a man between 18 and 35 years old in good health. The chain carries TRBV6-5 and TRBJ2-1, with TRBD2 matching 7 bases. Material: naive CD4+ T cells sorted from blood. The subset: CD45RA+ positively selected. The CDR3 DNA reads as TGTGCCAGCAGTCGGAATACGGCTAGCGGCAATGAGCAGTTCTTC. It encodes CASSRNTASGNEQFF.